These 9 T cell receptor beta chains were sequenced from one sample in a study of regulatory T cells in long-lasting Graves disease. Arm-PCR of CDR3 regions and iRepertoire HTBI primers were used to build TCR beta libraries. TCRdb reprocessed the multiplex PCR reads with MiXCR, giving one entry per CDR3 protein. The sample has around 480,000 distinct CDR3 sequences; around 16% are singletons. Stated time point: newly diagnosed GD, antithyroid drugs for less than 3 months. PBMC RNA was the source of the TCR library. This same sample was also taken into another study, of T cells in Graves' hyperthyroidism and ophthalmopathy.

Sample: peripheral blood mononuclear cells (PBMCs), taken at new diagnosis, from a patient treated with antithyroid drugs. The receptors were sampled from a middle-aged woman with Graves disease.

This clonotype was seen at least ten times. The chain links TRBV12-3 or TRBV12-4 to TRBJ2-2; 10 bases agree with TRBD2. The trim removed 6 bases at V and 4 bases at J, leaving 17 bases unmatched. The CDR3 sequence is 19 residues long. The CDR3 spells CASRGSGGRGVYGTGELFF. CDR3 DNA sequence: TGTGCCAGCAGGGGTAGCGGGGGGCGAGGGGTGTATGGCACCGGGGAGCTGTTTTTT.

The J gene is TRBJ1-1, the V gene TRBV5-1, with TRBD1 matching 8 bases. V gave up 2 bases and J gave up 4 bases; unmatched junction bases: 7. The CDR3 is 15 amino acids. The germline V gene has CDR1 SGHRS and CDR2 YFSETQ. The CDR3 DNA reads as TGCGCCAGCAGCTTCGGGACAGGTGAGAGCACTGAAGCTTTCTTT. Its protein is CASSFGTGESTEAFF.

This clonotype has just a few counts. V is TRBV7-9 and J is TRBJ1-3, with D tentatively TRBD1 (6 bases). V gave up 5 bases and J gave up 2 bases, with 13 bases separating them. The CDR3 covers 15 residues. Germline V gives CDR1 SEHNR, CDR2 FQNEAQ (reference sequence). The CDR3 region is CASSETGFAGNTIYF. Here the CDR3 DNA reads TGTGCCAGCAGCGAGACAGGTTTTGCTGGAAACACCATATATTTT.

This clonotype was seen more than once but under ten times. The chain couples TRBV6-5 to TRBJ2-2, with D unclear. The germline CDR1 and CDR2 sequences are MNHEY and SVGAGI. V shed 0 bases and J shed 5 bases, with 13 bases lying between them. CDR3 length: 16 amino acids. As DNA, the CDR3 is TGTGCCAGCAGTTACTCGCACGGTCCCGCGACCGGGGAGCTGTTTTTT. The encoded protein is CASSYSHGPATGELFF.

CDR3 in amino acids: CASSPRAGDLGTGELFF. The CDR3 DNA sequence: TGTGCCAGCAGCCCGCGCGCGGGAGACCTCGGGACCGGGGAGCTGTTTTTT. The rearrangement links TRBV4-2 to TRBJ2-2, with TRBD2 matching over 7 bases. Germline CDR1 is LGHNA and CDR2 is YNFKEQ. V dropped 4 bases and J dropped 5; count of bases not matched to a gene: 13. CDR3 size: 17 residues.

This clonotype occurred many times. This rearrangement joins TRBV29-1 to TRBJ1-2; D possibly corresponds to TRBD1 (6 bases). The CDR3 runs 15 residues. Per germline, CDR1 SQVTM and CDR2 ANQGSEA. V was trimmed by 1 base and J by 0 bases, leaving 12 bases between them. As DNA, the CDR3 is TGCAGCGTTGAAGTTTCGGGGGGCTCTAACTATGGCTACACCTTC. Its translation: CSVEVSGGSNYGYTF.

Concerning this clonotype itself: With a much larger clone just one base away, this may be a read error. This chain connects TRBV2 to TRBJ2-7; the match to TRBD1 covers 8 bases. Germline loops: CDR1 SNHLY, CDR2 FYNNEI. This CDR3 is 12 amino acids long. The CDR3 loop is CARGDRFYEQHF. The CDR3 DNA follows: TGTGCCAGGGGGGACAGGTTCTACGAGCAGCACTTC.

This clonotype was observed many times. This chain links TRBV28 with TRBJ2-5; tentatively, D is TRBD1 or TRBD2 (5 bases each). Germline CDR1 and CDR2: MDHEN and SYDVKM. The V end was cut by 8 bases, the J end by 5 bases, with 18 bases between. CDR3 length equals 14 residues. The CDR3 DNA sequence: TGTGCCAGCCTACCGGGACCTCGGGTGGAGACCCAGTACTTC. Translating it yields CASLPGPRVETQYF.

This clonotype was seen ten or more times. The V and J genes are TRBV13 and TRBJ2-1; 14 nucleotides match TRBD2. CDR3 length: 17 residues. V shed 0 bases and J 8 bases; nucleotides not matched to a gene: 6. Germline CDR1 is PRHDT and CDR2 is FYEKMQ (reference sequence). CDR3: CASSLGLTSGRVDEQFF. Here the CDR3 DNA reads TGTGCCAGCAGCTTAGGCCTGACTAGCGGGAGGGTCGATGAGCAGTTCTTC.